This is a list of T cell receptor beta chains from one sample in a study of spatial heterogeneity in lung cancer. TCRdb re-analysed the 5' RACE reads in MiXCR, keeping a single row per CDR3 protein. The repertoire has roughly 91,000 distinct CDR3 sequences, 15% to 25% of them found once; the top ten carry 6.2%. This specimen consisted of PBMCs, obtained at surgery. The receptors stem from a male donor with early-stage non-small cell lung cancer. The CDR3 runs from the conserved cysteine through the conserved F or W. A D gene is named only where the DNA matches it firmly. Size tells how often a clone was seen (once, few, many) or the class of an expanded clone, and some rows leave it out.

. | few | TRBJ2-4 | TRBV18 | TGTGCCAGCTCACCACTAGCCAAAAACATTCAGTACTTC | CASSPLAKNIQYF
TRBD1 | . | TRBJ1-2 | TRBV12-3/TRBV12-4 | TGTGCCAGCAGAAGGGACAGGGGGTTGAATCCCACCTTC | CASRRDRGLNPTF
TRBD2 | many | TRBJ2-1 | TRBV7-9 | TGTGCCAGCAGCTTACTCAGGGGACTAGCGGACAATGAGCAGTTCTTC | CASSLLRGLADNEQFF
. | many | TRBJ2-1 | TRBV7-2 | TGTGCCAGCAGCTTAATCCACGCAAGCTCCTACAATGAGCAGTTCTTC | CASSLIHASSYNEQFF
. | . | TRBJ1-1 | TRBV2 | TGTGCCAGCAGTGGGAAACAGGGAGGTACTGAAGCTTTCTTT | CASSGKQGGTEAFF
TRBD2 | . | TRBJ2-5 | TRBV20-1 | TGCAGTGCTAGTATCGGGACTAGCGGACAAGAGACCCAGTACTTC | CSASIGTSGQETQYF
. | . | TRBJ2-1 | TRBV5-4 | TGTGCCAGCAGTCCCGGGGCGGGGAGCTCCTACAATGAGCAGTTCTTC | CASSPGAGSSYNEQFF
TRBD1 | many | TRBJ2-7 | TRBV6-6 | TGTGCCAGCAGTTACTCGATAGGACAGGGTTCCTACGAGCAGTACTTC | CASSYSIGQGSYEQYF
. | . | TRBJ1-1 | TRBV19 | TGTGCCAGTAGTATTTGGCGTCAAGACCGGAACACTGAAGCTTTCTTT | CASSIWRQDRNTEAFF
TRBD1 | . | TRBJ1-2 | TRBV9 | TGTGCCAGCAGCACCTCTAGTACAGGGGTTTCCTCTAACTATGGCTACACCTTC | CASSTSSTGVSSNYGYTF
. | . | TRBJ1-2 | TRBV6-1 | TGTGCCAGCAGGGAAGGACACGGATCTAACTATGGCTACACCTTC | CASREGHGSNYGYTF
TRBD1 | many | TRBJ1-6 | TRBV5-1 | TGCGCCAGCAGCTGGACAGGGCGGAATTCACCCCTCCACTTT | CASSWTGRNSPLHF
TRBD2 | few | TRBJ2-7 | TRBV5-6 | TGTGCCAGCAGCTCGATCGCCGCGGGGGTACCCTACGAGCAGTACTTC | CASSSIAAGVPYEQYF
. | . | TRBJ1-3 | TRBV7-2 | TGTGCCAGCAAATTAGGGGGCTCTGGAAACACCATATATTTT | CASKLGGSGNTIYF
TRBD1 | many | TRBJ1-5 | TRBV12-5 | TGTGCTAGTGCCCAAACAGGGGCAGGCAATCAGCCCCAGCATTTT | CASAQTGAGNQPQHF
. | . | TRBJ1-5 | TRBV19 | TGTGCCAGTAGTGGGAGGGTTTGGAATCAGCCCCAGCATTTT | CASSGRVWNQPQHF
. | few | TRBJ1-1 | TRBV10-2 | TGCGCCAGCAGCCAGTCGGAGGGCTTGGACGCTTTCTTT | CASSQSEGLDAFF
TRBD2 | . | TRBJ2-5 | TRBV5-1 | TGCGCCAGCAGCTTGGGTCCTAGCGGGGCCCAAGAGACCCAGTACTTC | CASSLGPSGAQETQYF
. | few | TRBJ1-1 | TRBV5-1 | TGCGCCAGCAGCCCCCTCAGAGGGAACACTGAAGCTTTCTTT | CASSPLRGNTEAFF
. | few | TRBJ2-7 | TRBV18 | TGTGCCAGCTCAGTATTCGGGGAATCCTACGAGCAGTACTTC | CASSVFGESYEQYF
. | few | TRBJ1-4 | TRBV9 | TGTGCCAGCAGCGGCCGGGACTCACCGACTAATGAAAAACTGTTTTTT | CASSGRDSPTNEKLFF
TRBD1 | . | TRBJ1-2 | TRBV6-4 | TGTGCCAGCAGTGACCCCAGACAGGGTGGCTACACCTTC | CASSDPRQGGYTF
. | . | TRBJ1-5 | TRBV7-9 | TGTGCCAGCAGCACCGGTGAGAGCAATCAGCCCCAGCATTTT | CASSTGESNQPQHF
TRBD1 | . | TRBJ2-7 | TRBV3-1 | TGTGCCAGCAGCCCCTCGGGACAGGGGTACGAGCAGTACTTC | CASSPSGQGYEQYF
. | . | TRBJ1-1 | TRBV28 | TGTGCCAGCAGTTTACCGGGGGGAAGCACTGAAGCTTTCTTT | CASSLPGGSTEAFF
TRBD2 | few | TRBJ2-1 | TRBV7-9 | TGTGCCAGCCTGTCTAGCGGGGCACTTAATGAGCAGTTCTTC | CASLSSGALNEQFF